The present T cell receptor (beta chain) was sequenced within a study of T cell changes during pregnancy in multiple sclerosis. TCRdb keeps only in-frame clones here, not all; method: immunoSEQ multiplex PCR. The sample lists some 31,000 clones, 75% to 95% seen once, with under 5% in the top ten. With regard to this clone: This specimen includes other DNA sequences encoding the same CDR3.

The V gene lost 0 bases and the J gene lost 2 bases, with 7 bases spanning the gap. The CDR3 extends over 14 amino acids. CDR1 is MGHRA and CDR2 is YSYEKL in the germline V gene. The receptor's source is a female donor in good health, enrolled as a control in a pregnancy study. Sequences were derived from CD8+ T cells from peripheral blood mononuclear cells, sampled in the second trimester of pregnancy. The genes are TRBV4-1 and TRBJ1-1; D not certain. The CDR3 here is CASSQELVNTEAFF. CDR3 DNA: TGCGCCAGCAGCCAAGAACTAGTAAACACTGAAGCTTTCTTT.